The clone carrying this T cell receptor beta chain was counted ten times or more. Trimming removed 3 bases at V and 0 bases at J, with 12 bases between. Looked up from germline, CDR1 is LNHNV and CDR2 is YYDKDF (reference sequence). There are 17 residues in the CDR3. The record originates from a study of early T cells in non-severe SARS-CoV-2 infection. One entry per CDR3 protein, called by TCRdb with MiXCR from the 5' RACE reads. The table has some 77,000 distinct CDR3 sequences, 5% seen once. This sample comprised whole blood, obtained at baseline. This chain connects TRBV15 to TRBJ2-6; maybe TRBD2 (6 bases). The TCR comes from an adult who was a healthcare worker with PCR-confirmed SARS-CoV-2 infection or an uninfected control (not recorded which). CDR3 amino acids: CATSRPGGSSGANVLTF. The CDR3 nucleotides are TGTGCCACCAGCAGGCCCGGGGGAAGCTCTGGGGCCAACGTCCTGACTTTC.